The 20 T cell receptor beta chains presented below share a single source sample, sequenced in a study of OX40 agonist ivuxolimab in advanced cancers. Sequencing used immunoSEQ multiplex PCR; TCRdb keeps in-frame clones, though not all of them. Of around 60,000 clones in the sample, around nine tenths are singletons; the top ten hold over 15%. The input for sequencing was CD4+ or CD8+ T cells sorted from blood, taken in a trial of the OX40 agonist ivuxolimab. All receptors come from an adult with an advanced solid tumor such as melanoma, head and neck, liver or kidney cancer.

The chain carries TRBV28 and TRBJ2-5; D is tentatively TRBD1 or TRBD2 (6 bases each). Trimming shortened V by 5 bases and J by 9 bases, and 16 bases separated the two germline ends. Germline V CDR1 and CDR2: MDHEN, SYDVKM. CDR3 length equals 13 residues. CDR3 residues: CASSLTGARAQYF. The CDR3, as DNA: TGTGCCAGCAGTCTCACGGGGGCTCGGGCCCAGTACTTC.

CDR3 DNA: TGTGCCAGCAGCCAGGTCGGGACAGGGGATGAAAAACTGTTTTTT. It translates to CASSQVGTGDEKLFF. This chain links TRBV16 with TRBJ1-4; 10 bases agree with TRBD1. CDR3 length equals 15 residues. CDR1 KGHSY and CDR2 FQNENV come from the germline V gene. The junction had 4 bases not matched to a gene; V was cut back by 3 bases and J by 6 bases.

The V gene is TRBV7-2, the J gene TRBJ1-2, with a possible D match to TRBD1 (6 bases). Germline CDR1 reads SGHTA; CDR2 reads FQGNSA. The ends were cut back, 5 bases at V and 8 bases at J, with 21 bases in the middle. The length of the CDR3 is 15 residues. In nucleotides, the CDR3 is TGTGCCAGCAGCCCAAGGGGGGATGTTTCAGGGGGCTACACCTTC. Translated: CASSPRGDVSGGYTF.

This chain uses TRBV6-5 with TRBJ1-1; D call uncertain. Germline loops: CDR1 MNHEY, CDR2 SVGAGI. The CDR3 covers 16 residues. Trimming pared 2 bases from V and 1 base from J, leaving 14 bases between. Written as DNA, the CDR3 is TGTGCCAGCAGTTACGAATTTACGTCAGCGAACACTGAAGCTTTCTTT. Protein product: CASSYEFTSANTEAFF.

This clone appeared a few times. The chain joins TRBV4-1 to TRBJ2-3; D remains ambiguous. Trimming stripped 3 bases from V and 3 bases from J, with 7 bases between. CDR3 size: 13 residues. The germline V gene encodes CDR1 MGHRA and CDR2 YSYEKL. CDR3 bases: TGCGCCAGCAGCCAGGTAGTTACAGATACGCAGTATTTT. Translation: CASSQVVTDTQYF.

The chain combines TRBV4-3 with TRBJ2-3, with 12 bases identical to TRBD2. With V trimmed by 2 bases and J by 7 bases, 4 bases remained unmatched. The germline CDR1 and CDR2 sequences are LGHNA and YSLEER. CDR3 length equals 15 residues. CDR3 in DNA: TGCGCCAGCAGCCAAACTAGCGGGAGGCTGAATACGCAGTATTTT. Its protein is CASSQTSGRLNTQYF.

The chain recombines TRBV27 with TRBJ2-2; 10 positions match TRBD1. The V gene end was trimmed by 8 bases and the J gene end by 5 bases; junction bases not matched to a gene: 2. CDR3 size: 13 residues. Germline V CDR1 and CDR2: MNHEY, SMNVEV (reference sequence). The CDR3 DNA reads as TGTGCCAGCCTGGGACAGGGGACCGGGGAGCTGTTTTTT. Protein product: CASLGQGTGELFF.

J is TRBJ2-7 and V is TRBV2; 7 bases agree with TRBD1. V was pared by 1 base and J by 3 bases, with 3 bases of the junction left unmatched. The CDR3 is 14 residues long. Germline CDR1 is SNHLY and CDR2 is FYNNEI. The CDR3 sequence is CASSEVRTGYEQYF. CDR3 bases: TGTGCCAGCAGTGAAGTGCGGACAGGCTACGAGCAGTACTTC.

This chain connects TRBV28 to TRBJ2-4; no definite D call. Germline V CDR1 and CDR2: MDHEN, SYDVKM. The CDR3 sequence is 14 residues long. V lost 3 bases, J lost 7 bases, and 13 bases lay in between. CDR3 sequence: CASSFPALGNIQYF. CDR3 in DNA: TGTGCCAGCAGTTTTCCCGCGTTAGGGAACATTCAGTACTTC.

The chain's CDR3 is CASSSSGFLGQPQHF. The DNA for the CDR3 is TGTGCCAGCAGCTCCTCGGGGTTTTTGGGTCAGCCCCAGCATTTT. The chain employs TRBV7-2 and TRBJ1-5, with D unresolved. The CDR3 length is 15 residues. Trimming took 4 bases from V and 6 from J, leaving 16 bases between them. Germline CDR1 reads SGHTA; CDR2 reads FQGNSA.

This clone was found once. This chain uses TRBV13 with TRBJ2-2, with 10 bases aligning to TRBD2. Losses at the gene ends were 5 bases for V and 4 bases for J; bases not matched to a gene: 7. This CDR3 region has 16 residues. The germline V gene has CDR1 PRHDT and CDR2 FYEKMQ (reference sequence). The CDR3 region has the DNA TGTGCCAGCAGCCTCCGCCTAGCGGGAGTCACCGGGGAGCTGTTTTTT. It specifies CASSLRLAGVTGELFF.

The chain links TRBV4-3 to TRBJ2-5; D is unclear. V was pared by 2 bases and J by 5 bases, with 15 bases between. The CDR3 runs to 15 residues. Germline V gives CDR1 LGHNA, CDR2 YSLEER. DNA of the CDR3: TGCGCCAGCAGCCAATTGACTGGGAATGGGGAGACCCAGTACTTC. This gives the protein CASSQLTGNGETQYF.

The chain links TRBV9 to TRBJ2-1; the match to TRBD1 covers 10 bases. The CDR3 runs 15 residues. V lost 4 bases and J lost 7; bases outside the gene matches: 8. Germline lookup yields CDR1 SGDLS and CDR2 YYNGEE. The CDR3 here is CASSPGQGVGNEQFF. The CDR3 DNA reads TGTGCCAGCAGCCCTGGACAGGGGGTTGGTAATGAGCAGTTCTTC. Based on the CDR3 plus reference TRBV9 and TRBJ2-1, the full variable domain is DSGVTQTPKHLITATGQRVTLRCSPRSGDLSVYWYQQSLDQGLQFLIQYYNGEERAKGNILERFSAQQFPDLHSELNLSSLELGDSALYFCASSPGQGVGNEQFFGPGTRLTVL.

V usage is TRBV4-3 and J usage is TRBJ2-1; 12 bases are a match to TRBD2. CDR3 length equals 17 residues. V was pared by 1 base and J by 8 bases, with 9 bases of the junction left unmatched. Germline CDR1 and CDR2: LGHNA and YSLEER. The CDR3 DNA is TGCGCCAGCAGCCAAGGATCGAGGACTAGCGGGAATTATGAGCAGTTCTTC. Its protein is CASSQGSRTSGNYEQFF.

V is TRBV5-6 and J is TRBJ1-1; TRBD1 might be the D (6 bases). The CDR3 has 14 residues. Trimming pared 2 bases from V and 2 bases from J, leaving 10 bases between. Germline V gene lookup returns CDR1 SGHDT and CDR2 YYEEEE. DNA of the CDR3: TGTGCCAGCAGCTTCGGGGGGCGAAACACTGAAGCTTTCTTT. The encoded protein is CASSFGGRNTEAFF. The whole variable domain, filled in from reference TRBV5-6 and TRBJ1-1, reads DAGVTQSPTHLIKTRGQQVTLRCSPKSGHDTVSWYQQALGQGPQFIFQYYEEEERQRGNFPDRFSGHQFPNYSSELNVNALLLGDSALYLCASSFGGRNTEAFFGQGTRLTVV.

This sequence joins TRBV4-1 and TRBJ2-7; TRBD1 aligns across 10 bases. V was clipped by 2 bases and J by 0 bases; unmatched bases: 4. The CDR3 covers 16 residues. CDR1 is MGHRA and CDR2 is YSYEKL in the germline V gene. The CDR3 DNA reads TGCGCCAGCAGCCAATCGACAGGGGGCGTCTCCTACGAGCAGTACTTC. This sequence encodes CASSQSTGGVSYEQYF.

The chain is built from TRBV7-9 and TRBJ2-1; 8 positions match TRBD1. The CDR3 is 13 amino acids. Germline lookup yields CDR1 SEHNR and CDR2 FQNEAQ (reference sequence). V lost 1 base to trimming and J lost 7 bases; unmatched junction nucleotides: 0. The CDR3 is CASSLGQGNEQFF. The CDR3 region has the DNA TGTGCCAGCAGCTTAGGACAGGGGAATGAGCAGTTCTTC.

This clone was counted only a few times. The rearrangement uses TRBV4-2 and TRBJ2-7, with 10 bases that match TRBD1. This CDR3 has 16 amino acids. The ends lost 5 bases at V and 2 bases at J; junction bases unmatched: 9. Germline assignment: CDR1 LGHNA and CDR2 YNFKEQ. The CDR3 loop reads CASSSTGGLLPYEQYF. CDR3 nucleotides: TGTGCCAGCAGCTCGACAGGGGGCCTACTCCCCTACGAGCAGTACTTC.

This clone was seen a handful of times. The chain employs TRBV9 and TRBJ2-2; D remains ambiguous. This CDR3 contains 14 residues. Germline CDR1 reads SGDLS; CDR2 reads YYNGEE. V was pared by 3 bases and J by 2 bases, with 8 bases between. As DNA, the CDR3 is TGTGCCAGCAGCGCCGCTTATAACACCGGGGAGCTGTTTTTT. Encoded protein: CASSAAYNTGELFF.

CDR3: CASSSGTSAVGELFF. The CDR3 nucleotides are TGCGCCAGCAGCTCAGGGACTAGTGCGGTCGGGGAGCTGTTTTTT. This chain joins TRBV5-1 and TRBJ2-2, with TRBD2 matching 8 bases. V lost 3 bases to trimming and J lost 7 bases; unmatched junction nucleotides: 8. The CDR3 is 15 amino acids. CDR1 SGHRS and CDR2 YFSETQ come from the germline V gene.